Below, 7 T cell receptor beta chains from the same sample are listed, as sequenced in a study of OX40 agonist ivuxolimab in advanced cancers. The library was prepared using the immunoSEQ multiplex PCR assay. Sourced from immuneACCESS, this table was stored by TCRdb with only in-frame sequences that have V and J called. A share of the clones is absent; for the studies checked, an unresolved V gene accounts for under half, and the remainder has no known explanation. The sample yields approximately 87,000 clones; around nine tenths were counted once. Clones ranked in the top ten supply over 0.8% of the sample. The source material was CD4+ or CD8+ T cells sorted from blood, sampled in a trial of the OX40 agonist ivuxolimab. All receptors come from an adult with an advanced solid tumor such as melanoma, head and neck, liver or kidney cancer.

This chain links TRBV28 with TRBJ2-7, with a tentative D call TRBD2 (6 bases). The CDR3 consists of 14 residues. Germline V gene lookup returns CDR1 MDHEN and CDR2 SYDVKM. The ends were cut back, 8 bases at V and 0 bases at J, with 14 bases in the middle. The CDR3 loop reads CASLMTRSSYEQYF. CDR3 in DNA: TGTGCCAGCCTGATGACTAGGAGCTCCTACGAGCAGTACTTC.

This chain connects TRBV5-6 to TRBJ1-1; 10 bases line up with TRBD1. Germline CDR1 reads SGHDT; CDR2 reads YYEEEE. The CDR3 is 14 residues long. V gave up 4 bases and J gave up 3 bases; unmatched junction bases: 3. The CDR3 reads CASSGDRGYTEAFF. In DNA form, the CDR3 reads TGTGCCAGCAGCGGGGACAGGGGATACACTGAAGCTTTCTTT. Filled out from reference TRBV5-6 and TRBJ1-1, the complete variable domain reads DAGVTQSPTHLIKTRGQQVTLRCSPKSGHDTVSWYQQALGQGPQFIFQYYEEEERQRGNFPDRFSGHQFPNYSSELNVNALLLGDSALYLCASSGDRGYTEAFFGQGTRLTVV.

This sequence joins TRBV19 and TRBJ2-5, with 8 bases lining up with TRBD2. V shed 3 bases, J shed 4 bases, and the junction held 4 bases outside the gene matches. This CDR3 region has 14 residues. The germline gives CDR1 LNHDA, CDR2 SQIVND (reference sequence). The CDR3 sequence is CASSMGTSPETQYF. CDR3 DNA sequence: TGTGCCAGTAGTATGGGGACTAGTCCAGAGACCCAGTACTTC.

The gene calls are TRBV6-6 and TRBJ2-1; 8 bases line up with TRBD2. V gave up 6 bases and J gave up 0 bases; unmatched junction bases: 4. The CDR3 runs to 15 residues. CDR1 and CDR2 from the germline V gene are MNHNY and SVGAGI (reference sequence). The CDR3 DNA sequence: TGTGCCAGCAGAAAGAGCGGGAGCTCCTACAATGAGCAGTTCTTC. Translating it yields CASRKSGSSYNEQFF.

The chain combines TRBV29-1 with TRBJ2-2; D is unclear. Trimming removed 7 bases at V and 4 bases at J, with 16 bases between. This CDR3 has 14 amino acids. Germline CDR1 and CDR2: SQVTM and ANQGSEA. CDR3 bases: TGCAGCGCTCGGGCAGGTAGAAGCACCGGGGAGCTGTTTTTT. Its protein product is CSARAGRSTGELFF.

This rearrangement joins TRBV5-4 to TRBJ2-1, with 15 positions matching TRBD2. Germline-derived CDR1 and CDR2 are SGHNT and YYREEE (reference sequence). CDR3 length: 18 amino acids. Trimming at V came to 4 bases and at J to 7 bases, leaving 12 bases not matched to a gene. CDR3 bases: TGTGCCAGCAGCCCGATCGGACTAGCGGGAGGGGCTAGAAATGAGCAGTTCTTC. Its translation is CASSPIGLAGGARNEQFF.

The gene calls are TRBV15 and TRBJ1-3; maybe TRBD1 (5 bases). CDR3 length: 15 residues. In germline, CDR1 is LNHNV, CDR2 YYDKDF (reference sequence). Trimming stripped 1 base from V and 2 bases from J, with 9 bases between. The CDR3, as DNA: TGTGCCACCAGCAGAGGGACACTGCCTGGAAACACCATATATTTT. Protein product: CATSRGTLPGNTIYF.